One and the same sample provided the 29 T cell receptor beta chains below, sequenced in a study of shared clonotypes between healthy human individuals. Sequencing was performed with immunoSEQ multiplex PCR; in TCRdb, only in-frame clones are kept and a portion is missing. The sample carries around 1,100,000 clones, 70% to 80% recorded once. The sequenced sample consisted of memory CD4+ T cells from PBMCs. Subset denoted: CD45RA-negative fraction. The receptors come from a man in his late teens or twenties in good health. Some clones in this sample may be carry-over from other donors' samples.

The chain has TRBV15 and TRBJ1-1; tentative D call: TRBD1 (5 bases). The germline gives CDR1 LNHNV, CDR2 YYDKDF (reference sequence). The CDR3 runs to 14 residues. V was shortened by 4 bases and J by 4 bases, with 13 bases between the two germline ends. CDR3 amino acids: CATSKGWGSTEAFF. Here the CDR3 DNA reads TGTGCCACCAGCAAAGGGTGGGGGAGCACTGAAGCTTTCTTT.

V is TRBV7-9 and J is TRBJ2-1; 9 positions agree with TRBD2. V shed 3 bases and J 8 bases; nucleotides not matched to a gene: 8. Germline assignment: CDR1 SEHNR and CDR2 FQNEAQ (reference sequence). The CDR3 sequence is 15 residues long. The CDR3: CASSFFSSGNYEQFF. The CDR3 region has the DNA TGTGCCAGCAGCTTTTTCTCTAGCGGGAATTATGAGCAGTTCTTC.

This clone has only one observation. This chain joins TRBV4-3 and TRBJ2-1; 8 nucleotides line up with TRBD2. The CDR3 consists of 16 residues. CDR1 is LGHNA and CDR2 is YSLEER in the germline V gene. J was trimmed by 5 bases and V by 7 bases; bases with no gene match: 13. CDR3 DNA sequence: TGCGCCAGCACCCAGGATGTCGGCGGGAGGAACAATGAGCAGTTCTTC. This gives the protein CASTQDVGGRNNEQFF.

In this sample, this clone turned up once. The chain's CDR3 is CASRDTPGTSGDGEFF. The CDR3 nucleotides are TGTGCCAGCAGAGACACACCCGGGACTAGCGGAGATGGAGAGTTCTTC. This rearrangement joins TRBV2 to TRBJ2-1; 11 bases align to TRBD2. The CDR3 totals 16 residues. V dropped 6 bases and J dropped 14; count of bases not matched to a gene: 18. From germline, CDR1 is SNHLY and CDR2 FYNNEI.

The CDR3 is CASSSLATYTDTQYF. The DNA for the CDR3 is TGCGCCAGCAGCTCCCTAGCCACCTACACAGATACGCAGTATTTT. V is TRBV5-1 and J is TRBJ2-3; the D gene is possibly TRBD2 (5 bases). V was cut by 3 bases and J by 2 bases, with 13 bases left in between. The germline CDR1 and CDR2 sequences are SGHRS and YFSETQ. This CDR3 has 15 residues.

The gene calls are TRBV18 and TRBJ1-1; no definite D call. The germline V gene encodes CDR1 KGHSH and CDR2 LQKENI. The CDR3 runs to 15 residues. V was shortened by 0 bases and J by 3 bases, with 11 bases between the two germline ends. DNA of the CDR3: TGTGCCAGCTCACCACCGTGGTTTTGGTACACTGAAGCTTTCTTT. This encodes CASSPPWFWYTEAFF. Complete variable domain (other parts from reference TRBV18 and TRBJ1-1): NAGVMQNPRHLVRRRGQEARLRCSPMKGHSHVYWYRQLPEEGLKFMVYLQKENIIDESGMPKERFSAEFPKEGPSILRIQQVVRGDSAAYFCASSPPWFWYTEAFFGQGTRLTVV.

Worth noting for this clone: This CDR3 is also generated by other DNA sequences in the sample. This chain uses TRBV6-1 with TRBJ2-7, with D hard to call. Germline V gene sequence: CDR1 MNHNS, CDR2 SASEGT. The germline V and J ends were trimmed by 1 base and 0 bases, with 7 bases remaining between them. The CDR3 sequence is 14 residues long. Here the CDR3 DNA reads TGTGCCAGCAGTGAAGTGGGCAGCTCCTACGAGCAGTACTTC. It is translated as CASSEVGSSYEQYF.

The rearrangement links TRBV18 to TRBJ2-3; 8 bases fit TRBD1. The germline V gene has CDR1 KGHSH and CDR2 LQKENI. The junction had 8 bases not matched to a gene; V was cut back by 5 bases and J by 4 bases. The CDR3 runs to 15 residues. This chain's CDR3 is CASSSQTTGADTQYF. The CDR3 DNA follows: TGTGCCAGCTCATCCCAAACGACAGGGGCAGATACGCAGTATTTT. Together with reference TRBV18 and TRBJ2-3, the CDR3 gives the full variable domain: NAGVMQNPRHLVRRRGQEARLRCSPMKGHSHVYWYRQLPEEGLKFMVYLQKENIIDESGMPKERFSAEFPKEGPSILRIQQVVRGDSAAYFCASSSQTTGADTQYFGPGTRLTVL.

This clone was recorded many times. The chain recombines TRBV4-1 with TRBJ2-7; either TRBD1 or TRBD2 may supply D (5 bases each). The V end was cut by 0 bases, the J end by 7 bases, with 16 bases between. The CDR3 is 15 amino acids. CDR1 MGHRA and CDR2 YSYEKL come from the germline V gene. The CDR3 DNA reads as TGCGCCAGCAGCCAAGATTTCGGGGCCTTGCGGGAGCAGTACTTC. Its protein is CASSQDFGALREQYF.

The chain is built from TRBV9 and TRBJ2-6; no clear D gene. V lost 4 bases to trimming and J lost 4 bases, with 6 bases between them. The CDR3 extends over 13 amino acids. Germline lookup yields CDR1 SGDLS and CDR2 YYNGEE. The CDR3 region is CASSPVGANVLTF. The CDR3 region has the DNA TGTGCCAGCAGCCCGGTGGGGGCCAACGTCCTGACTTTC.

This clone was recorded once. The V gene is TRBV7-2, the J gene TRBJ1-3; 8 nucleotides line up with TRBD1. J was trimmed by 4 bases and V by 5 bases; bases with no gene match: 7. This CDR3 is built from 15 residues. Germline V CDR1 and CDR2: SGHTA, FQGNSA. This CDR3 is CASSPLNRGGNTIYF. The CDR3 DNA reads as TGTGCCAGCAGCCCCCTAAACAGGGGGGGAAACACCATATATTTT.

For this clone: In the same sample, other DNA sequences code for this CDR3. V and J are TRBV18 and TRBJ2-3; no reliable D call. CDR1 and CDR2 (germline): KGHSH, LQKENI. V lost 1 base to trimming and J lost 0 bases, with 8 bases between them. CDR3 length: 15 residues. The CDR3 sequence is CASSPQGTSTDTQYF. The CDR3 region has the DNA TGTGCCAGCTCACCACAGGGAACTAGCACAGATACGCAGTATTTT.

The J gene is TRBJ2-5, the V gene TRBV21-1; the table's D call, TRBD1, has no DNA check behind it. TRBV21-1 is a recognized pseudogene. This CDR3 region has 16 residues. The CDR3 protein is CASSKRATEEKETQYF. The CDR3 nucleotides are TGTGCCAGCAGCAAACGGGCGACAGAAGAAAAAGAGACCCAGTACTTC.

V gene TRBV4-1 combines with J gene TRBJ2-5; 12 nucleotides align to TRBD2. Per the germline V gene, CDR1 is MGHRA and CDR2 is YSYEKL. The CDR3 runs to 17 residues. With 4 bases clipped from V and 4 bases from J, the junction kept 10 bases outside the gene matches. CDR3 protein: CASSPLLAGGSRETQYF. CDR3 nucleotides: TGCGCCAGCAGCCCGTTACTAGCGGGAGGATCTCGAGAGACCCAGTACTTC.

This clone was detected only a few times. The J gene is TRBJ2-1, the V gene TRBV5-1; 11 bases map to TRBD2. Germline CDR1 is SGHRS and CDR2 is YFSETQ. V shed 5 bases and J 1 base; nucleotides not matched to a gene: 8. The CDR3 covers 17 residues. CDR3 nucleotides: TGCGCCAGCAGTCCCACGGTAGCGGGAGGGTCCTACAATGAGCAGTTCTTC. Its translation: CASSPTVAGGSYNEQFF.

The chain has TRBV29-1 and TRBJ1-1; possibly TRBD1 for D (6 bases). CDR1 and CDR2 (germline): SQVTM, ANQGSEA. Trimming took off 3 bases at V and 4 bases at J, with 12 bases between the two ends. This CDR3 spans 13 amino acids. Here the CDR3 reads CSVDGGAGTEAFF. DNA of the CDR3: TGCAGCGTTGATGGGGGGGCAGGCACTGAAGCTTTCTTT.

V and J are TRBV19 and TRBJ2-5, with D possibly matching TRBD2 (6 bases). The CDR3 contains 13 residues. V was shortened by 5 bases and J by 5 bases, with 12 bases between the two germline ends. In germline, CDR1 is LNHDA, CDR2 SQIVND (reference sequence). The chain's CDR3 is CASSFRLGETQYF. The CDR3 DNA follows: TGTGCCAGTAGTTTTCGACTAGGGGAGACCCAGTACTTC.

The CDR3 DNA sequence: TGCAGCGTTGTCAGGGCTAACTATGGCTACACCTTC. Translated, it gives CSVVRANYGYTF. The rearrangement links TRBV29-1 to TRBJ1-2; D perhaps matches TRBD1 (5 bases). The ends were cut back, 4 bases at V and 0 bases at J, with 6 bases in the middle. Germline V gene sequence: CDR1 SQVTM, CDR2 ANQGSEA. There are 12 residues in the CDR3. The whole variable domain, filled in from reference TRBV29-1 and TRBJ1-2, reads SAVISQKPSRDICQRGTSLTIQCQVDSQVTMMFWYRQQPGQSLTLIATANQGSEATYESGFVIDKFPISRPNLTFSTLTVSNMSPEDSSIYLCSVVRANYGYTFGSGTRLTVV.

The J gene is TRBJ2-1, the V gene TRBV4-2, with 7 bases matching TRBD2. Per the germline V gene, CDR1 is LGHNA and CDR2 is YNFKEQ. Germline trimming cut 0 bases from V and 2 bases from J; bases unmatched to any gene: 10. This CDR3 contains 18 residues. In nucleotides, the CDR3 is TGTGCCAGCAGCCAAGATCTTATTAGCGGGTCCGCCTACAATGAGCAGTTCTTC. Translation: CASSQDLISGSAYNEQFF.

This chain links TRBV5-1 with TRBJ2-1; 9 bases line up with TRBD2. Germline V lookup: CDR1 SGHRS, CDR2 YFSETQ. Trimming took 5 bases from V and 7 from J; bases not matched to a gene: 10. The CDR3 is made up of 15 amino acids. The CDR3 protein is CASSGSGRRGNEQFF. The CDR3 nucleotides are TGCGCCAGCAGTGGGAGCGGGAGGAGGGGGAATGAGCAGTTCTTC.

The chain joins TRBV18 to TRBJ2-1; D remains unclear. The V end was cut by 3 bases, the J end by 9 bases, with 12 bases between. The CDR3 is 13 residues long. Germline V gives CDR1 KGHSH, CDR2 LQKENI. For the CDR3, the DNA is TGTGCCAGCTCACCGGCTAAGGGCGGTGAGCAGTTCTTC. Its protein product is CASSPAKGGEQFF.

This clone has only one observation. The chain employs TRBV27 and TRBJ2-1; 8 nucleotides line up with TRBD2. Germline loops: CDR1 MNHEY, CDR2 SMNVEV (reference sequence). The trim removed 5 bases at V and 3 bases at J, leaving 6 bases unmatched. The CDR3 contains 15 residues. CDR3 sequence (DNA): TGTGCCAGCAGTACCCTAGCGGGTATCTACAATGAGCAGTTCTTC. This encodes CASSTLAGIYNEQFF.

This clone was counted only a few times. This chain links TRBV25-1 with TRBJ2-3; D may match TRBD1 or TRBD2 (7 bases each). Trimming removed 0 bases from V and 3 bases from J, with 16 bases in between. The CDR3 spans 17 residues. Per the germline V gene, CDR1 is MGHDK and CDR2 is SYGVNS. The CDR3 reads CASSEYPGQGGTDTQYF. The CDR3 DNA reads as TGTGCCAGCAGTGAATACCCGGGGCAGGGGGGGACAGATACGCAGTATTTT.

The V call is TRBV7-2, the J call TRBJ2-5; 12 bases line up with TRBD2. Germline V lookup: CDR1 SGHTA, CDR2 FQGNSA. V shed 4 bases, J shed 5 bases, and the junction held 11 bases outside the gene matches. CDR3 size: 17 residues. The CDR3 DNA is TGTGCCAGCAGCTCGGGACTAGCGGGCAGGACAGGGGAGACCCAGTACTTC. Its translation is CASSSGLAGRTGETQYF.

The chain employs TRBV7-3 and TRBJ2-3, with TRBD2 matching over 8 bases. The CDR3 is made up of 15 amino acids. V was pared by 3 bases and J by 2 bases, with 4 bases of the junction left unmatched. Germline V gene sequence: CDR1 SGHTA, CDR2 FQGTGA. The CDR3 protein is CASSFSGDPTDTQYF. In nucleotides, the CDR3 is TGTGCCAGCAGCTTTAGCGGGGACCCCACAGATACGCAGTATTTT. Full variable domain (rest looked up from reference TRBV7-3 and TRBJ2-3): GAGVSQTPSNKVTEKGKYVELRCDPISGHTALYWYRQSLGQGPEFLIYFQGTGAADDSGLPNDRFFAVRPEGSVSTLKIQRTERGDSAVYLCASSFSGDPTDTQYFGPGTRLTVL.

The CDR3 sequence is CASSHAPYNEQFF. In nucleotides, the CDR3 is TGCGCCAGCAGCCATGCACCGTACAATGAGCAGTTCTTC. V is TRBV4-1 and J is TRBJ2-1; D remains ambiguous. Between the trimmed V and J ends, which lost 3 bases and 4 bases, there was a span of 7 bases. The CDR3 extends over 13 amino acids. CDR1 and CDR2 (germline): MGHRA, YSYEKL.

The chain links TRBV5-6 to TRBJ1-3; D gene unclear. The CDR3 contains 13 residues. The V and J ends lost 4 bases and 3 bases respectively, with 8 bases between them. CDR1 SGHDT and CDR2 YYEEEE come from the germline V gene. This CDR3 is CASSPYGGNTIYF. DNA of the CDR3: TGTGCCAGCAGCCCATACGGTGGAAACACCATATATTTT.

The rearrangement links TRBV6-1 to TRBJ2-7, with a possible D match to TRBD1 (6 bases). The germline gives CDR1 MNHNS, CDR2 SASEGT. The V end was cut by 5 bases, the J end by 2 bases, with 16 bases between. This CDR3 spans 15 amino acids. CDR3 region: CASSTHRDKTYEQYF. The CDR3 coding sequence is TGTGCCAGCAGTACTCACCGGGACAAGACCTACGAGCAGTACTTC.

The genes are TRBV11-2 and TRBJ2-1, with 10 bases identical to TRBD2. V was clipped by 1 base and J by 9 bases; unmatched bases: 9. The germline CDR1 and CDR2 sequences are SGHAT and FQNNGV. The CDR3 extends over 16 amino acids. This CDR3 reads CASSLGLAGAYGEQFF. As DNA, the CDR3 is TGTGCCAGCAGCTTAGGGCTAGCGGGAGCTTACGGTGAGCAGTTCTTC.